In this sample, the clone carrying this T cell receptor (beta chain) turned up many times. This entry belongs to a study of T-cell reconstitution after alpha-beta-depleted transplantation in children. Germline assignment: CDR1 ENHRY and CDR2 SYGVKD. Trimming took off 4 bases at V and 4 bases at J, with 11 bases between the two ends. The CDR3 spans 13 residues. The TCRbeta library was prepared with unique molecular identifiers. TCRdb redid the calling of the PCR reads with MiXCR, one entry per CDR3 protein. Of about 230,000 distinct CDR3 sequences in the sample, about 12% were seen once. The TCR comes from a human donor who donated a stem cell graft to a child with acute lymphoblastic leukemia. The sample in question was PBMCs from the stem cell graft donor, obtained from the stem cell graft. This chain connects TRBV10-3 to TRBJ2-7; tentatively, D is TRBD1 (7 bases). The CDR3: CAISVPGGYEQYF. CDR3 coding DNA: TGTGCCATCAGTGTACCAGGGGGGTACGAGCAGTACTTC.